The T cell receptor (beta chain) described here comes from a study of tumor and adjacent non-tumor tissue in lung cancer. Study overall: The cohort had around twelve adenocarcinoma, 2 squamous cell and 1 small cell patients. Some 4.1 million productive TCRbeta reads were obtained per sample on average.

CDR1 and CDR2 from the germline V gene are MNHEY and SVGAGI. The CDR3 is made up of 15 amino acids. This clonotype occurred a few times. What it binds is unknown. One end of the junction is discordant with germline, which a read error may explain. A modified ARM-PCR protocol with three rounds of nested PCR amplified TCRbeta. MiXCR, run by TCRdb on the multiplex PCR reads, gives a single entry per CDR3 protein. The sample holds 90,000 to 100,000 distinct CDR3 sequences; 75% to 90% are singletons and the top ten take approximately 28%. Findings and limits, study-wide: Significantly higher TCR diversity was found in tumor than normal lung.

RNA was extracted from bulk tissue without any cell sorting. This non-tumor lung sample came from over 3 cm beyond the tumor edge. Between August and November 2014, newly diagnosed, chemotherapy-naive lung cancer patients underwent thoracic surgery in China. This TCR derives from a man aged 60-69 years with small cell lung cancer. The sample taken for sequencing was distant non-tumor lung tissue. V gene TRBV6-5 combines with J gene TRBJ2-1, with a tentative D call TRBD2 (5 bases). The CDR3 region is CAISYYEGVGNEQFF. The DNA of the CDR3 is TGTGCCATCAGTTACTATGAGGGAGTGGGTAATGAGCAGTTCTTC.